The next 26 T cell receptor beta chains were all read from a single sample in a study of shared clonotypes between healthy human individuals. Assay used: immunoSEQ multiplex PCR; TCRdb lists only in-frame clones, some missing. This table holds about 1 million clones, roughly 75% found once. Sample: memory CD4+ T cells sorted from blood. Subset denoted: CD45RA-negative fraction. The receptors were sampled from a young man in good health.

V usage is TRBV10-3 and J usage is TRBJ2-7; no clear D. The germline gives CDR1 ENHRY, CDR2 SYGVKD. Trimming cost V 11 bases and J 3 bases, with 14 bases left between them. This CDR3 is built from 12 residues. CDR3 sequence (DNA): TGTGCCGCTTCGGGTAGTGGCTACGAGCAGTACTTC. Its protein is CAASGSGYEQYF.

J is TRBJ1-4 and V is TRBV21-1. TRBV21-1 is classified as a pseudogene. This CDR3 is built from 16 residues. CDR3 sequence reads: CASSRISGTPNEKLFF. The CDR3 bases are TGTGCCAGCAGCAGAATTTCAGGGACTCCTAATGAAAAACTGTTTTTT.

The chain has TRBV30 and TRBJ2-5, with 11 bases aligning to TRBD1. The CDR3 is 14 amino acids. The V gene end was trimmed by 3 bases and the J gene end by 5 bases; junction bases not matched to a gene: 5. Germline V gene lookup returns CDR1 GTSNPN and CDR2 SVGIG (reference sequence). The DNA of the CDR3 is TGTGCCTGGAGCCGGACAGGGGGCTTGGAGACCCAGTACTTC. Its translation is CAWSRTGGLETQYF.

The chain is built from TRBV7-2 and TRBJ2-3, with 9 bases identical to TRBD2. Per germline, CDR1 SGHTA and CDR2 FQGNSA. J gave up 0 bases and V 1 base, and 8 bases lay outside the gene matches. This CDR3 has 18 amino acids. CDR3 protein: CASSLGVGGTSSTDTQYF. CDR3 DNA sequence: TGTGCCAGCAGCTTAGGAGTTGGGGGGACTAGCAGCACAGATACGCAGTATTTT.

J is TRBJ1-2 and V is TRBV30; D not certain. Germline V gene lookup returns CDR1 GTSNPN and CDR2 SVGIG (reference sequence). The V and J ends lost 0 bases and 4 bases respectively, with 9 bases between them. This CDR3 is built from 13 residues. This CDR3 is CAWSVSAGYGYTF. CDR3 DNA: TGTGCCTGGAGTGTAAGTGCTGGCTATGGCTACACCTTC.

This chain uses TRBV27 with TRBJ1-5; possibly TRBD1 for D (6 bases). CDR1 MNHEY and CDR2 SMNVEV come from the germline V gene (reference sequence). V was cut by 3 bases and J by 5 bases, with 20 bases left in between. The CDR3 covers 17 residues. The CDR3 sequence is CASSLKGDIGGHQPQHF. The CDR3 region has the DNA TGTGCCAGCAGTTTGAAAGGGGACATAGGGGGTCATCAGCCCCAGCATTTT.

The chain uses TRBV28 and TRBJ2-7; D is unclear. The CDR3 has 14 residues. V lost 7 bases and J lost 4, with 17 bases in between. The germline V gene encodes CDR1 MDHEN and CDR2 SYDVKM. The CDR3 nucleotides are TGTGCCAGCATCCCCATCGGGTGGATTTACGAGCAGTACTTC. As protein: CASIPIGWIYEQYF.

This clone was seen a single time. The rearrangement links TRBV5-1 to TRBJ1-2, with 8 positions matching TRBD1. Germline V lookup: CDR1 SGHRS, CDR2 YFSETQ. This CDR3 has 15 amino acids. The junction had 10 bases not matched to a gene; V was cut back by 5 bases and J by 4 bases. In DNA form, the CDR3 reads TGCGCCAGCAGTCGTGGGACAGGACAGGGCTATGGCTACACCTTC. Protein sequence: CASSRGTGQGYGYTF.

This chain connects TRBV18 to TRBJ2-5; 7 positions match TRBD1. The J segment lost 6 bases and the V segment lost 3 bases, leaving 4 bases of the junction unmatched. This CDR3 spans 13 amino acids. CDR1 and CDR2 (germline): KGHSH, LQKENI. The CDR3 DNA is TGTGCCAGCTCACCGCAGGGGGTTCAGACCCAGTACTTC. Residues: CASSPQGVQTQYF.

The rearrangement links TRBV5-8 to TRBJ2-1; 11 bases match TRBD2. Germline V gene sequence: CDR1 SGHTS, CDR2 YDEGEE. J lost 10 bases, V lost 3 bases, and 6 bases had no gene match. This CDR3 is built from 14 residues. CDR3 DNA sequence: TGTGCCAGCAGCTCCTCTACTAGCGGGAGAGAGCAGTTCTTC. Encoded protein: CASSSSTSGREQFF.

J is TRBJ1-2 and V is TRBV9; D perhaps matches TRBD1 (6 bases). The length of the CDR3 is 15 residues. Germline CDR1 is SGDLS and CDR2 is YYNGEE. The ends were cut back, 4 bases at V and 1 base at J, with 14 bases in the middle. CDR3 sequence reads: CASSPAGAVNYGYTF. CDR3 nucleotides: TGTGCCAGCAGCCCTGCGGGGGCCGTTAACTATGGCTACACCTTC.

This clone was counted a few times. The chain has TRBV7-2 and TRBJ2-7, with 11 bases identical to TRBD1. This CDR3 region has 15 residues. Looked up from germline, CDR1 is SGHTA and CDR2 is FQGNSA. Losses at the gene ends were 1 base for V and 3 bases for J; bases not matched to a gene: 2. CDR3 bases: TGTGCCAGCAGCTTAGGGACAGGGGGCTTCTACGAGCAGTACTTC. This sequence encodes CASSLGTGGFYEQYF.

This clone was counted once. The chain combines TRBV6-4 with TRBJ2-2, with no clear D. Germline CDR1 reads MRHNA; CDR2 reads SNTAGT. V was shortened by 6 bases and J by 2 bases, with 16 bases between the two germline ends. This CDR3 has 16 residues. This CDR3 is CASRARIVKNTGELFF. DNA for the CDR3: TGTGCCAGCAGAGCCCGGATCGTCAAAAACACCGGGGAGCTGTTTTTT.

This clone occurred a few times. V and J are TRBV10-3 and TRBJ1-1, with a possible D match to TRBD1 (5 bases). V was cut by 10 bases and J by 0 bases, with 15 bases left in between. Germline V CDR1 and CDR2: ENHRY, SYGVKD. The CDR3 totals 14 residues. CDR3 sequence reads: CATLDLTVNTEAFF. Written as DNA, the CDR3 is TGTGCCACCCTAGACCTGACAGTGAACACTGAAGCTTTCTTT.

This chain connects TRBV9 to TRBJ2-3, with D maybe TRBD2 (6 bases). Deletions cut 4 bases from V and 1 base from J, with 16 bases between. The CDR3 has 16 amino acids. Germline V gene sequence: CDR1 SGDLS, CDR2 YYNGEE. CDR3 nucleotide sequence: TGTGCCAGCAGCCCCCCCGGAGGAGGGCGCACAGATACGCAGTATTTT. This gives the protein CASSPPGGGRTDTQYF.

The CDR3 is CASSERGGPYTDTQYF. The CDR3 DNA is TGTGCCAGCAGTGAGCGGGGGGGACCCTACACAGATACGCAGTATTTT. The chain couples TRBV6-4 to TRBJ2-3; TRBD2 agrees at 9 bases. The germline CDR1 and CDR2 sequences are MRHNA and SNTAGT. V lost 3 bases, J lost 2 bases, and 6 bases stayed unmatched. This CDR3 has 16 residues.

The chain couples TRBV7-8 to TRBJ1-1; 12 bases fit TRBD1. CDR1 and CDR2 (germline): SGHVS, FQNEAQ. CDR3 length equals 15 residues. V was clipped by 4 bases and J by 5 bases; unmatched bases: 5. CDR3 sequence: CASSSGQGALTEAFF. The CDR3 DNA is TGTGCCAGCAGCTCGGGACAGGGGGCGTTAACTGAAGCTTTCTTT.

This clone has just a few counts. Other DNA sequences in this sample translate to the same CDR3. The V call is TRBV7-2, the J call TRBJ1-2; TRBD1 agrees at 7 bases. Germline CDR1 is SGHTA and CDR2 is FQGNSA. The CDR3 covers 15 residues. The ends lost 2 bases at V and 2 bases at J; junction bases unmatched: 5. Here the CDR3 DNA reads TGTGCCAGCAGCTTAAGGCCAGGGGGGAACTATGGCTACACCTTC. Amino acids: CASSLRPGGNYGYTF.

The rearrangement joins TRBV5-1 to TRBJ2-3, with 9 bases aligning to TRBD2. Trimming cost V 3 bases and J 0 bases; bases outside gene matches: 8. Germline V gene lookup returns CDR1 SGHRS and CDR2 YFSETQ. The CDR3 contains 17 residues. CDR3 sequence reads: CASSSYPSGVSTDTQYF. The CDR3 nucleotides are TGCGCCAGCAGCTCCTACCCTAGCGGGGTTAGCACAGATACGCAGTATTTT.

This clone turned up a few times. The chain carries TRBV6-1 and TRBJ2-7; TRBD1 matches 8 bases. The CDR3 runs to 15 residues. CDR1 MNHNS and CDR2 SASEGT come from the germline V gene. V was clipped by 4 bases and J by 3 bases; unmatched bases: 8. CDR3 loop: CASSVTGTGNYEQYF. The DNA for the CDR3 is TGTGCCAGCAGTGTCACCGGGACAGGTAACTACGAGCAGTACTTC.

The gene calls are TRBV6-5 and TRBJ1-2; D gene ambiguous. The CDR3 covers 15 residues. CDR1 and CDR2 from the germline V gene are MNHEY and SVGAGI. With 5 bases removed from V and 8 bases from J, the gap between germline ends came to 21 bases. The chain's CDR3 is CASSQRKGPPEGYTF. For the CDR3, the DNA is TGTGCCAGCAGTCAGCGAAAGGGCCCCCCTGAGGGCTACACCTTC.

This clone was counted once. The chain employs TRBV10-3 and TRBJ1-5; 10 bases are a match to TRBD1. The CDR3 has 14 amino acids. Per germline, CDR1 ENHRY and CDR2 SYGVKD. Germline trimming cut 10 bases from V and 4 bases from J; bases unmatched to any gene: 7. The CDR3: CATRTGGVNQPQHF. The CDR3 DNA sequence: TGTGCCACCCGGACAGGGGGTGTTAATCAGCCCCAGCATTTT.

The V gene is TRBV5-1, the J gene TRBJ1-2; TRBD1 agrees at 8 bases. Germline CDR1 and CDR2: SGHRS and YFSETQ. The CDR3 length is 17 residues. The V segment lost 4 bases and the J segment 4 bases; nucleotides outside the gene matches: 15. In DNA form, the CDR3 reads TGCGCCAGCAGCCCCGGCCAGGGGGCTCAAGGGATCTATGGCTACACCTTC. It specifies CASSPGQGAQGIYGYTF.

This clone was detected many times. The chain carries TRBV19 and TRBJ2-3; D remains unclear. The V end was cut by 5 bases, the J end by 5 bases, with 17 bases between. Germline loops: CDR1 LNHDA, CDR2 SQIVND (reference sequence). This CDR3 is built from 15 residues. In DNA form, the CDR3 reads TGTGCCAGTAGTCTCGCGAAGGGCCGTGGAGATACGCAGTATTTT. Protein product: CASSLAKGRGDTQYF.

The V call is TRBV30, the J call TRBJ1-1; D remains ambiguous. The germline CDR1 and CDR2 sequences are GTSNPN and SVGIG (reference sequence). The CDR3 is made up of 12 amino acids. Trimming took off 2 bases at V and 11 bases at J, with 15 bases between the two ends. In nucleotides, the CDR3 is TGTGCCTGGAGTCGGGGAGACGTGCGGGCTTTCTTT. Its translation is CAWSRGDVRAFF.

The chain joins TRBV25-1 to TRBJ2-3; 14 positions agree with TRBD2. The V segment lost 4 bases and the J segment 3 bases; nucleotides outside the gene matches: 9. The CDR3 runs to 18 residues. CDR1 is MGHDK, CDR2 SYGVNS, per germline. The CDR3 region has the DNA TGTGCCAGCAGTGGATCGGGACTAGCGGGAGCAGTGACAGATACGCAGTATTTT. It yields the protein CASSGSGLAGAVTDTQYF.